This TCR beta chain was recorded in a study of blood T cell repertoires in COVID-19. Study as a whole: Samples came from the United States, Italy and Spain, spanning acute and convalescent COVID-19.

With 0 bases removed from V and 2 bases from J, the gap between germline ends came to 11 bases. Per germline, CDR1 SGHAT and CDR2 FQNNGV. The CDR3 consists of 15 residues. Original processing notes: The assay estimated nucleated cells by amplifying reference gene primers. Sequenced by immunoSEQ multiplex PCR; TCRdb stores in-frame clones only, minus some. Clone size and V and J calls were adopted from that table, with D and trimming inferred from the DNA. The repertoire holds approximately 350,000 clones, with about 89% as singletons. A few counts support this clone. Recruited during active infection, patients (from Seattle) were subsequently followed longitudinally.

The chain employs TRBV11-2 and TRBJ2-7; D perhaps matches TRBD1 (6 bases). The specimen was peripheral blood. The TCR was taken from a woman between 50 and 59 years old with COVID-19, enrolled during active disease. DNA for the CDR3: TGTGCCAGCAGCTTAGATGATGAGGGGGCCTACGAGCAGTACTTC. Translation: CASSLDDEGAYEQYF.